Listed below are T cell receptor beta chains from one sample, sequenced in a study of blood T cell repertoires in COVID-19. TCRdb's copy holds only in-frame clones and misses some; the assay was immunoSEQ multiplex PCR. The top ten clones hold approximately 8.1% of a sample with about 190,000 clones, 82% of them seen once. The specimen was peripheral blood. These receptors were taken from an older woman with COVID-19, enrolled during active disease. Both conserved end residues are part of each CDR3. A D gene is named only where the DNA matches it firmly. Clone size is not always given. Where it is, it says once, few, many or a class for expanded clones.

V	D	size	J	length	DNA	CDR3
TRBV19	NA	NA	TRBJ1-4	12	TGTGCCAGTAGTATGGCGGATGAAAAACTGTTTTTT	CASSMADEKLFF
TRBV2	TRBD1	NA	TRBJ2-1	15	TGTGCCAGCAGTACTCAGGGGGTAGACTACAATGAGCAGTTCTTC	CASSTQGVDYNEQFF
TRBV4-3	TRBD2	few	TRBJ2-3	17	TGCGCCAGCAGCCAAGTTTCTGGACTAGCGGGAGCAGATACGCAGTATTTT	CASSQVSGLAGADTQYF
TRBV5-8	NA	NA	TRBJ2-3	15	TGTGCCAGCAGCCATAGGAGGGGTGCCTCAGATACGCAGTATTTT	CASSHRRGASDTQYF
TRBV6-5	NA	NA	TRBJ1-2	12	TGTGCCAGCAGAGGGGGGGGTGGAGGCTACACCTTC	CASRGGGGGYTF
TRBV29-1	NA	NA	TRBJ2-3	12	TGCAGCGTTCGAGGCACGGTAGATACGCAGTATTTT	CSVRGTVDTQYF
TRBV5-4	TRBD1	NA	TRBJ2-2	15	TGTGCCAGCGGGACAGGGGGAACCAACACCGGGGAGCTGTTTTTT	CASGTGGTNTGELFF
TRBV3-1/TRBV3-2	TRBD1	NA	TRBJ1-1	15	TGTGCCAGCGGCTTCCTAACCGGGACAGGGGCTGAAGCTTTCTTT	CASGFLTGTGAEAFF
TRBV7-9	NA	NA	TRBJ2-7	16	TGTGCCAGCAGCTTCGGTGGGGCTGGTGGGGTAATTGGGCAGTACTTC	CASSFGGAGGVIGQYF
TRBV2	TRBD2	NA	TRBJ2-3	15	TGTGCCAGCAGTGTAACTAGCGGGGGGACGAATACGCAGTATTTT	CASSVTSGGTNTQYF
TRBV9	NA	NA	TRBJ2-2	15	TGTGCCAGCAGCGTAGTAGAATTTAGCACCGGGGAGCTGTTTTTT	CASSVVEFSTGELFF
TRBV12-2	NA	NA	TRBJ1-2	17	TGTGCAAGTCGCTCTGGAGTCGGGGACAGGCCCTGCTATGGCTACACCTTC	CASRSGVGDRPCYGYTF
TRBV11-2	NA	NA	TRBJ1-4	16	TGTGCCAGCAGCGGCCCGAATCTTGCAACTAATGAAAAACTGTTTTTT	CASSGPNLATNEKLFF
TRBV16	TRBD1	NA	TRBJ1-4	17	TGTGCCAGCAGCCATCCGGGACAGCAACTAACTAATGAAAAACTGTTTTTT	CASSHPGQQLTNEKLFF
TRBV7-8	TRBD1	NA	TRBJ2-5	19	TGTGCCAGCAGCCAACGGGTGCAGGTCTCCAGGGGGCTGGGCGAGACCCAGTACTTC	CASSQRVQVSRGLGETQYF
TRBV4-1	TRBD1	NA	TRBJ1-1	16	TGCGCCAGCAGCCAAGATGAGGACAGGGCGAACACTGAAGCTTTCTTT	CASSQDEDRANTEAFF
TRBV27	NA	NA	TRBJ2-7	15	TGTGCCAGCAGTTTCGGACTCCTGAGCTCCTACGAGCAGTACTTC	CASSFGLLSSYEQYF
TRBV4-2	NA	NA	TRBJ2-5	14	TGTGCCAGCAGCTCCTCCGCGGGAAGGGAGACCCAGTACTTC	CASSSSAGRETQYF
TRBV6-1	NA	NA	TRBJ1-2	17	TGTGCCAGCAGTGAAGCGACAGTAAGGGGGAACGACTATGGCTACACCTTC	CASSEATVRGNDYGYTF
TRBV11-2	TRBD2	NA	TRBJ2-7	15	TGTGCCAGCAGCCTTAGCGGGAGGCCCCCCTACGAGCAGTACTTC	CASSLSGRPPYEQYF